The 27 T cell receptor beta chains given below trace back to one sample, sequenced in a study of T cells in Graves' hyperthyroidism and ophthalmopathy. Amplification of TCR beta CDR3 regions used RNA as the template. RT-PCR in the first round (using the HTBI primer set) targeted the TCR CDR3. TCRdb ran MiXCR on the multiplex PCR reads and lists one entry per CDR3 protein. The sample lists around 440,000 distinct CDR3 sequences; more than 15% were seen once. The sequencing input was blood. The receptors were gathered from a woman younger than 30 with Graves' hyperthyroidism.

This clonotype was observed at least ten times. The chain carries TRBV7-2 and TRBJ1-2; D is perhaps TRBD1 (6 bases). CDR1 and CDR2 (germline): SGHTA, FQGNSA. The CDR3 has 16 amino acids. V lost 1 base and J lost 5, with 17 bases in between. The CDR3 loop reads CASSLDPRGGGYGYTF. The CDR3 nucleotides read TGTGCCAGCAGCTTAGACCCGAGGGGAGGGGGTTATGGCTACACCTTC.

The rearrangement uses TRBV7-9 and TRBJ2-1; D may be TRBD1 (6 bases). The V gene's germline CDR1 is SEHNR and CDR2 FQNEAQ (reference sequence). V lost 5 bases and J 5 bases, leaving 10 bases between the germline ends. This CDR3 region has 13 residues. CDR3 in DNA: TGTGCCAGCAGCATCCGACAGGACAATGAGCAGTTCTTC. As protein: CASSIRQDNEQFF.

This clonotype was recorded many times. CDR3 nucleotides: TGCGCCAGCGACCCTAGCGGGAATCACAATGAGCAGTTCTTC. This sequence encodes CASDPSGNHNEQFF. The chain has TRBV5-1 and TRBJ2-1; TRBD2 matches 9 bases. This CDR3 is built from 14 residues. The trim removed 7 bases at V and 5 bases at J, leaving 7 bases unmatched. Germline-derived CDR1 and CDR2 are SGHRS and YFSETQ.

This clonotype was found a few times. Here the CDR3 DNA reads TGCAGTGCCAGACCCCGGCACAGGGGAGGTGGCTACACCTTC. It is translated as CSARPRHRGGGYTF. The chain combines TRBV20-1 with TRBJ1-2, with 7 bases that match TRBD1. The CDR3 length is 14 residues. Germline CDR1 reads DFQATT; CDR2 reads SNEGSKA (reference sequence). The V and J ends lost 6 bases and 7 bases, in that order; junction bases with no gene match: 14.

This clonotype was seen many times. The V and J genes are TRBV18 and TRBJ2-2; the D is unclear. V was pared by 2 bases and J by 3 bases, with 7 bases between. CDR3 length equals 14 residues. Per the germline V gene, CDR1 is KGHSH and CDR2 is LQKENI. CDR3 DNA: TGTGCCAGCTCACCAAGGCGGTACACCGGGGAGCTGTTTTTT. Its translation: CASSPRRYTGELFF.

In this sample, this clonotype turned up a few times. This chain uses TRBV19 with TRBJ1-4; D call uncertain. Germline V lookup: CDR1 LNHDA, CDR2 SQIVND (reference sequence). This CDR3 has 10 residues. V was clipped by 9 bases and J by 8 bases, with 7 bases between them. CDR3 in DNA: TGTGCCAGCTACAGAGAAAAACTGTTTTTT. It codes for CASYREKLFF.

This clonotype was counted only a few times. A much larger clone differs by one base, so this may be a read error. The rearrangement joins TRBV20-1 to TRBJ2-3, with 12 bases lining up with TRBD1. Germline assignment: CDR1 DFQATT and CDR2 SNEGSKA (reference sequence). The CDR3 extends over 15 amino acids. The CDR3 DNA is TGCAGTGCTACCGGGACAGGGGGCACCACAGATACGCAGTGTTTT. Amino acids: CSATGTGGTTDTQCF.

V usage is TRBV5-1 and J usage is TRBJ2-5, with 7 bases identical to TRBD2. There are 15 residues in the CDR3. CDR1 and CDR2 from the germline V gene are SGHRS and YFSETQ. The ends lost 1 base at V and 2 bases at J; junction bases unmatched: 5. CDR3 residues: CASSLNGREQETQYF. Written as DNA, the CDR3 is TGCGCCAGCAGCTTGAATGGGCGGGAGCAAGAGACCCAGTACTTC.

This clonotype was recorded many times. The V gene is TRBV14, the J gene TRBJ2-5; 8 bases fit TRBD1. Trimming took 2 bases from V and 5 from J; bases not matched to a gene: 4. CDR3 length: 14 residues. The germline CDR1 and CDR2 sequences are SGHDN and FVKESK. The CDR3: CASSQQGARETQYF. The CDR3 nucleotides read TGTGCCAGCAGCCAACAGGGGGCACGGGAGACCCAGTACTTC.

The V and J genes are TRBV9 and TRBJ1-3; D is unresolved. Looked up from germline, CDR1 is SGDLS and CDR2 is YYNGEE. This CDR3 spans 14 amino acids. The V and J ends lost 3 bases and 3 bases respectively, with 10 bases between them. The CDR3 region is CASSAQERGNTIYF. CDR3 coding DNA: TGTGCCAGCAGCGCCCAGGAACGTGGAAACACCATATATTTT. Drawing the rest from reference TRBV9 and TRBJ1-3, the complete variable domain is DSGVTQTPKHLITATGQRVTLRCSPRSGDLSVYWYQQSLDQGLQFLIQYYNGEERAKGNILERFSAQQFPDLHSELNLSSLELGDSALYFCASSAQERGNTIYFGEGSWLTVV.

Many counts were recorded for this clonotype. V is TRBV11-3 and J is TRBJ2-7, with a tentative D call TRBD2 (7 bases). The CDR3 is 15 residues long. Germline CDR1 and CDR2: SGHNT and YENEEA. V was shortened by 6 bases and J by 5 bases, with 20 bases between the two germline ends. The DNA of the CDR3 is TGTGCCAGCAGGCCCTCCGCGGGGGCTAACGACGAGCAGTACTTC. Its protein is CASRPSAGANDEQYF.

The chain uses TRBV12-5 and TRBJ2-3; 10 nucleotides agree with TRBD1. This CDR3 region has 14 residues. The V segment lost 5 bases and the J segment 6 bases; nucleotides outside the gene matches: 5. Germline loops: CDR1 LGHNT, CDR2 FRNRAP. DNA for the CDR3: TGTGCTAGTGGTCCACCGGGACAGGGGGATACGCAGTATTTT. This codes for CASGPPGQGDTQYF.

Ten or more counts support this clonotype. The gene calls are TRBV12-3 or TRBV12-4 and TRBJ2-7; unclear D gene. The V end was cut by 6 bases, the J end by 3 bases, with 9 bases between. The CDR3 runs 12 residues. CDR3 nucleotides: TGTGCCAGCAGCCAGCCCAACTACGAGCAGTACTTC. Protein product: CASSQPNYEQYF.

This clonotype was picked up many times. In nucleotides, the CDR3 is TGTGCCATCAGTGAATCGACAAAATCTAGCACAGATACGCAGTATTTT. Residues: CAISESTKSSTDTQYF. The chain is built from TRBV10-3 and TRBJ2-3; D not certain. Germline CDR1 reads ENHRY; CDR2 reads SYGVKD. The CDR3 extends over 16 amino acids. V lost 3 bases and J lost 0, with 13 bases in between.

This clonotype was recorded many times. The chain has TRBV7-2 and TRBJ2-6, with D hard to call. Germline CDR1 SGHTA, CDR2 FQGNSA. Trimming stripped 2 bases from V and 2 bases from J, with 4 bases between. CDR3 size: 14 residues. The CDR3 DNA follows: TGTGCCAGCAGCTTAAGTCCTGGGGCCAACGTCCTGACTTTC. Its protein product is CASSLSPGANVLTF.

This clonotype was counted at least ten times. The CDR3 loop is CASSFSPAVSTYEQYF. DNA for the CDR3: TGTGCCAGCAGTTTCAGCCCAGCGGTCTCGACCTACGAGCAGTACTTC. The chain carries TRBV12-3 or TRBV12-4 and TRBJ2-7; weak D call: TRBD2 (5 bases). CDR3 length: 16 residues. The ends were cut back, 3 bases at V and 2 bases at J, with 17 bases in the middle.

This clonotype was observed a single time. The genes are TRBV5-6 and TRBJ1-5; 8 positions match TRBD1. After removal of 5 bases from V and 4 bases from J, the junction contained 5 bases not matched to a gene. The CDR3 has 14 amino acids. CDR1 is SGHDT and CDR2 is YYEEEE in the germline V gene. The CDR3 loop is CASSGGTGNQPQHF. DNA for the CDR3: TGTGCCAGCAGTGGGGGGACAGGTAATCAGCCCCAGCATTTT.

In its sample, this clonotype was seen a few times. The rearrangement links TRBV10-1 to TRBJ2-7; D is possibly TRBD1 (5 bases). This CDR3 is 14 amino acids long. The germline V and J ends were trimmed by 3 bases and 2 bases, with 11 bases remaining between them. Germline V CDR1 and CDR2: WNHNN, SYGVQD (reference sequence). CDR3: CASSEPGPTYEQYF. The CDR3 DNA reads TGCGCCAGCAGTGAACCAGGGCCAACCTACGAGCAGTACTTC.

This clonotype came up a few times. This sequence joins TRBV19 and TRBJ2-4, with D perhaps matching TRBD1 (6 bases). Trimming shortened V by 2 bases and J by 1 base, and 18 bases separated the two germline ends. The CDR3 loop spans 18 amino acids. From germline, CDR1 is LNHDA and CDR2 SQIVND (reference sequence). The CDR3 bases are TGTGCCAGTAGTATACGGCGGACAGCGGACCCGGCCAAAAACATTCAGTACTTC. The encoded protein is CASSIRRTADPAKNIQYF.

In this sample, this clonotype turned up many times. The V gene is TRBV14, the J gene TRBJ1-1; TRBD1 is a possible D gene (6 bases). The V and J ends lost 2 bases and 4 bases respectively, with 14 bases between them. Germline V lookup: CDR1 SGHDN, CDR2 FVKESK. The CDR3 is made up of 15 amino acids. The CDR3 nucleotides are TGTGCCAGCAGCCAAATGGCAGGGGCGAGCACTGAAGCTTTCTTT. It yields the protein CASSQMAGASTEAFF.

In its sample, this clonotype was seen many times. The chain employs TRBV20-1 and TRBJ2-5; the match to TRBD2 covers 9 bases. The CDR3 loop spans 13 amino acids. Unmatched junction bases numbered 8, after V lost 5 bases and J lost 7 bases. Germline assignment: CDR1 DFQATT and CDR2 SNEGSKA (reference sequence). In nucleotides, the CDR3 is TGCAGTGCTCACCTAGCGGGGACCGGGACCCAGTACTTC. It translates to CSAHLAGTGTQYF.

This clonotype was seen a handful of times. The chain carries TRBV5-8 and TRBJ2-7; D uncertain. There are 14 residues in the CDR3. V was cut by 4 bases and J by 5 bases, with 16 bases left in between. Germline loops: CDR1 SGHTS, CDR2 YDEGEE. CDR3 protein: CASSPWWTVDEQYF. The CDR3 DNA is TGTGCCAGCAGCCCTTGGTGGACGGTAGACGAGCAGTACTTC.

This clonotype appeared many times. This sequence joins TRBV18 and TRBJ1-5, with no clear D. This CDR3 contains 12 residues. Trimming pared 4 bases from V and 6 bases from J, leaving 7 bases between. The V gene's germline CDR1 is KGHSH and CDR2 LQKENI. The CDR3 spells CASSRDVQPQHF. The CDR3 DNA reads as TGTGCCAGCTCACGCGATGTTCAGCCCCAGCATTTT.

This clonotype was counted between two and nine times. The chain carries TRBV7-3 and TRBJ2-1, with 7 bases that match TRBD1. This CDR3 region has 16 residues. V was clipped by 2 bases and J by 2 bases; unmatched bases: 6. Germline V gene sequence: CDR1 SGHTA, CDR2 FQGTGA. The CDR3 sequence: CASSLETGNTYNEQFF. The CDR3 coding sequence is TGTGCCAGCAGCTTAGAGACAGGGAACACCTACAATGAGCAGTTCTTC.

In this sample, this clonotype turned up many times. The chain carries TRBV30 and TRBJ1-3; unclear D gene. Trimming cost V 4 bases and J 2 bases, with 12 bases left between them. The CDR3 is 14 residues long. Germline values: CDR1 GTSNPN, CDR2 SVGIG (reference sequence). CDR3 amino acids: CAWNLHRAGNTIYF. The CDR3 coding sequence is TGTGCCTGGAATTTGCACCGTGCTGGAAACACCATATATTTT.

This clonotype has a count of ten or more. This chain uses TRBV30 with TRBJ1-2; no clear D. Germline V CDR1 and CDR2: GTSNPN, SVGIG (reference sequence). The CDR3 has 12 residues. V shed 5 bases and J shed 4 bases, with 11 bases lying between them. The CDR3 region is CAWAGEGYGYTF. The CDR3 DNA sequence: TGTGCCTGGGCGGGTGAGGGCTATGGCTACACCTTC.

V and J are TRBV7-9 and TRBJ2-1, with D tentatively TRBD2 (6 bases). CDR3 length: 15 residues. Trimming took 3 bases from V and 0 from J, leaving 9 bases between them. Germline-derived CDR1 and CDR2 are SEHNR and FQNEAQ (reference sequence). CDR3 sequence reads: CASSFGGRSYNEQFF. The DNA of the CDR3 is TGTGCCAGCAGCTTCGGGGGTCGCTCCTACAATGAGCAGTTCTTC.